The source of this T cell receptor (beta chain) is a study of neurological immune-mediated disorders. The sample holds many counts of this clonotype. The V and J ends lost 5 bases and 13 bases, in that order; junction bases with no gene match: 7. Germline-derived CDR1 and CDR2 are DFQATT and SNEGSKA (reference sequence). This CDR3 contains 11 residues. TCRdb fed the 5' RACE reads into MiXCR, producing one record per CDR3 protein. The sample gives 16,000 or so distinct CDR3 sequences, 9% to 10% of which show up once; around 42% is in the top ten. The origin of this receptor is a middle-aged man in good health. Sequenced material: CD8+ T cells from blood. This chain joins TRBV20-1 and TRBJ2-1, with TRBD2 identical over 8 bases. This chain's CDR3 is CSAQREMHQFF. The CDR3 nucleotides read TGCAGTGCTCAGCGGGAGATGCATCAGTTCTTC.